A selection of T cell receptor beta chains follows, all from one sample in a study of cytomegalovirus exposure and HLA in healthy donors. Clones were sequenced by immunoSEQ multiplex PCR, and TCRdb holds only the in-frame ones, with some missing. Of 55,000 or so clones in the sample, around four fifths were seen once. Sequencing input: PBMCs. The receptors originated from a man aged 25-45 years in good health and CMV-seronegative. CDR3s include the opening cysteine and the closing phenylalanine or tryptophan. D genes are given only for firm matches. Part of the rows lack a size; the others show once, few, many or a class for expanded clones.

v_gene: TRBV27
d_gene: -
abundance: -
j_gene: TRBJ2-1
CDR3nt: TGTGCCAGCAGTTTATCTCGGTTACGGGGGTATGAGCAGTTCTTC
CDR3aa: CASSLSRLRGYEQFF

v_gene: TRBV6-1
d_gene: -
abundance: -
j_gene: TRBJ2-3
CDR3nt: TGTGCCAGCAGACTCACTAGTTCCCGCACAGATACGCAGTATTTT
CDR3aa: CASRLTSSRTDTQYF

v_gene: TRBV10-3
d_gene: TRBD1
abundance: -
j_gene: TRBJ2-2
CDR3nt: TGTGCCATCAGTGAGGCCTCAGGGGGCAACGGGGAGCTGTTTTTT
CDR3aa: CAISEASGGNGELFF

v_gene: TRBV6-6
d_gene: -
abundance: few
j_gene: TRBJ1-2
CDR3nt: TGTGCCAGCAGTCCAGGACAGACGAACTATGGCTACACCTTC
CDR3aa: CASSPGQTNYGYTF

v_gene: TRBV27
d_gene: TRBD2
abundance: few
j_gene: TRBJ2-7
CDR3nt: TGTGCCAGCAGTTGGGCTAGCGGCGCCTACGAGCAGTACTTC
CDR3aa: CASSWASGAYEQYF

v_gene: TRBV6-5
d_gene: TRBD1
abundance: -
j_gene: TRBJ2-7
CDR3nt: TGTGCCAGCAGTTACTCCGAGGGGACAGTGCAGCAGTACTTC
CDR3aa: CASSYSEGTVQQYF

v_gene: TRBV6-5
d_gene: -
abundance: -
j_gene: TRBJ1-2
CDR3nt: TGTGCCAGCAGTCAGGGGTCTGGCTACACCTTC
CDR3aa: CASSQGSGYTF

v_gene: TRBV6-5
d_gene: -
abundance: -
j_gene: TRBJ2-7
CDR3nt: TGTGCCAGCTTGGACAGAGCCTACGAGCAGTACTTC
CDR3aa: CASLDRAYEQYF

v_gene: TRBV2
d_gene: -
abundance: -
j_gene: TRBJ1-5
CDR3nt: TGTGCCAGCAGTAGCTTCGGGAATCAGCCCCAGCATTTT
CDR3aa: CASSSFGNQPQHF

v_gene: TRBV7-9
d_gene: TRBD1
abundance: -
j_gene: TRBJ2-7
CDR3nt: TGTGCCAGCAGCTTAGGGTTGTCAGGGGGCCGGTACGAGCAGTACTTC
CDR3aa: CASSLGLSGGRYEQYF

v_gene: TRBV2
d_gene: TRBD1
abundance: once
j_gene: TRBJ2-7
CDR3nt: TGTGCCAGCAGTGAAGTAGGACAGGGCCTTTCCGAGCAGTACTTC
CDR3aa: CASSEVGQGLSEQYF

v_gene: TRBV7-2
d_gene: -
abundance: few
j_gene: TRBJ2-1
CDR3nt: TGTGCCAGCAGCACTCATCGGGGGTCTGAGCAGTTCTTC
CDR3aa: CASSTHRGSEQFF

v_gene: TRBV7-2
d_gene: -
abundance: -
j_gene: TRBJ1-6
CDR3nt: TGTGCCAGCAGCCTAAGACTGTTGAGCTCCTATAATTCACCCCTCCACTTT
CDR3aa: CASSLRLLSSYNSPLHF

v_gene: TRBV4-2
d_gene: TRBD2
abundance: few
j_gene: TRBJ2-1
CDR3nt: TGTGCCAGCAGCCAAGCGGGGGGGCCCACTCACAATGAGCAGTTCTTC
CDR3aa: CASSQAGGPTHNEQFF

v_gene: TRBV9
d_gene: -
abundance: -
j_gene: TRBJ2-7
CDR3nt: TGTGCCAGCAGCGTAGCTGACAGCCCCAACTACTACGAGCAGTACTTC
CDR3aa: CASSVADSPNYYEQYF

v_gene: TRBV11-3
d_gene: -
abundance: -
j_gene: TRBJ1-2
CDR3nt: TGTGCCAGCAGCTTAGCAGGAGGCGCGGGCTACACCTTC
CDR3aa: CASSLAGGAGYTF

v_gene: TRBV2
d_gene: -
abundance: -
j_gene: TRBJ2-7
CDR3nt: TGTGCCAGCAAGGGCCTATTGGCAGGGTCCTTCCTCGAGCAGTACTTC
CDR3aa: CASKGLLAGSFLEQYF

v_gene: TRBV7-3
d_gene: TRBD1
abundance: -
j_gene: TRBJ2-3
CDR3nt: TGTGCCAGCAGCATCAACAGGGGGCACACGCAGTATTTT
CDR3aa: CASSINRGHTQYF

v_gene: TRBV11-2
d_gene: -
abundance: few
j_gene: TRBJ1-2
CDR3nt: TGTGCCAGCAGCTTAGATCCCGGGTTCGGCTACACCTTC
CDR3aa: CASSLDPGFGYTF

v_gene: TRBV18
d_gene: -
abundance: -
j_gene: TRBJ2-5
CDR3nt: TGTGCCAGCTCACCCCTCCGGATTCATAGAAGCAGCGACCCTTCAGAGACCCAGTACTTC
CDR3aa: CASSPLRIHRSSDPSETQYF

v_gene: TRBV4-3
d_gene: -
abundance: -
j_gene: TRBJ2-7
CDR3nt: TGCGCCAGCAGCCAAGCCCTCCAGGGTTACCCCTACGAGCAGTACTTC
CDR3aa: CASSQALQGYPYEQYF

v_gene: TRBV28
d_gene: -
abundance: -
j_gene: TRBJ1-1
CDR3nt: TGTGCCAGCAGTTTTGGACTCGGGGTGAACAATGAAGCTTTCTTT
CDR3aa: CASSFGLGVNNEAFF

v_gene: TRBV5-6
d_gene: -
abundance: -
j_gene: TRBJ2-7
CDR3nt: TGTGCCAGCAGCTTAGGCTTCCGGAGCTCCTACGAGCAGTACTTC
CDR3aa: CASSLGFRSSYEQYF

v_gene: TRBV6-5
d_gene: TRBD2
abundance: -
j_gene: TRBJ2-7
CDR3nt: TGTGCCAGCAGACTAGCGGGGACCTACGAGCAGTACTTC
CDR3aa: CASRLAGTYEQYF

v_gene: TRBV6-6
d_gene: -
abundance: few
j_gene: TRBJ1-3
CDR3nt: TGTGCCAGCAGGTTTGGGACTGTTGGAAACACCATATATTTT
CDR3aa: CASRFGTVGNTIYF

v_gene: TRBV4-1
d_gene: -
abundance: -
j_gene: TRBJ2-5
CDR3nt: TGCGCCAGCAGCCAGACACAGCCATGGACAGAAACCCAAGAGACCCAGTACTTC
CDR3aa: CASSQTQPWTETQETQYF

v_gene: TRBV15
d_gene: -
abundance: few
j_gene: TRBJ1-2
CDR3nt: TGTGCCACCAGCAGAGGAGGAGACAGCTCTAACTATGGCTACACCTTC
CDR3aa: CATSRGGDSSNYGYTF

v_gene: TRBV6-5
d_gene: TRBD1
abundance: -
j_gene: TRBJ2-7
CDR3nt: TGTGCCAGCAGTTACTCGACAGGGGGATCCTACGAGCAGTACTTC
CDR3aa: CASSYSTGGSYEQYF

v_gene: TRBV25-1
d_gene: -
abundance: -
j_gene: TRBJ2-1
CDR3nt: TGTGCCAGCAGCTTCCCTGGGGGGAATGAGCAGTTCTTC
CDR3aa: CASSFPGGNEQFF

v_gene: TRBV29-1
d_gene: -
abundance: few
j_gene: TRBJ2-3
CDR3nt: TGCAGCTCGAGGGAAGGGACACTCAGCACAGATACGCAGTATTTT
CDR3aa: CSSREGTLSTDTQYF

v_gene: TRBV6-4
d_gene: TRBD1
abundance: -
j_gene: TRBJ2-3
CDR3nt: TGTGCCAGCAGTGACTCTCAGGGGGCAGATACGCAGTATTTT
CDR3aa: CASSDSQGADTQYF

v_gene: TRBV6-6
d_gene: -
abundance: -
j_gene: TRBJ2-7
CDR3nt: TGTGCCAGCAGTTACCCAGGCAGGGGCGGTACCTACGAGCAGTACTTC
CDR3aa: CASSYPGRGGTYEQYF

v_gene: TRBV7-2
d_gene: TRBD2
abundance: few
j_gene: TRBJ2-1
CDR3nt: TGTGCCAGCACCAGAGCGGGGGTCCGGTCCAATGAGCAGTTCTTC
CDR3aa: CASTRAGVRSNEQFF

v_gene: TRBV11-2
d_gene: -
abundance: once
j_gene: TRBJ2-6
CDR3nt: TGTGCCAGCAGCTTAGTAGCCGAAGCTGGGGCCAACGTCCTGACTTTC
CDR3aa: CASSLVAEAGANVLTF

v_gene: TRBV28
d_gene: -
abundance: -
j_gene: TRBJ2-1
CDR3nt: TGTGCCAGCAGCGTGCGTCAGGGGCCCCGGTATGAGCAGTTCTTC
CDR3aa: CASSVRQGPRYEQFF

v_gene: TRBV18
d_gene: TRBD1
abundance: -
j_gene: TRBJ1-5
CDR3nt: TGTGCCAGCTCACCACTGGGACAGGGGAGCAATCAGCCCCAGCATTTT
CDR3aa: CASSPLGQGSNQPQHF